What follows are 6 T cell receptor beta chains derived from one specimen sequenced in a study of graft-versus-host responses after intestinal transplantation. Using immunoSEQ multiplex PCR, the repertoire was profiled, and TCRdb retains in-frame clones only, with some absent. The sample records about 39,000 clones, nearly 95% being singletons. These TCRs' antigens remain unknown. The source was unstimulated CD8+ T cells sorted from spleen or lymph node cells, collected before transplant. All receptors come from a human donor who was the organ donor for an intestinal transplant.

The V call is TRBV7-8, the J call TRBJ2-1, with 13 nucleotides matching TRBD2. The CDR3 runs to 18 residues. CDR1 and CDR2 from the germline V gene are SGHVS and FQNEAQ. The trim removed 4 bases at V and 0 bases at J, leaving 6 bases unmatched. The CDR3 bases are TGTGCCAGCAGCTCACTAGCGGGAGGGCGGAGCTCCTACAATGAGCAGTTCTTC. Translation: CASSSLAGGRSSYNEQFF. Complete variable domain (other parts from reference TRBV7-8 and TRBJ2-1): GAGVSQSPRYKVAKRGQDVALRCDPISGHVSLFWYQQALGQGPEFLTYFQNEAQLDKSGLPSDRFFAERPEGSVSTLKIQRTQQEDSAVYLCASSSLAGGRSSYNEQFFGPGTRLTVL.

V usage is TRBV9 and J usage is TRBJ2-1; TRBD2 agrees at 7 bases. The CDR3 has 16 amino acids. Germline values: CDR1 SGDLS, CDR2 YYNGEE. The junction had 3 bases not matched to a gene; V was cut back by 0 bases and J by 0 bases. The CDR3 coding sequence is TGTGCCAGCAGCGTAGGAGGCGGGGGCTCCTACAATGAGCAGTTCTTC. It translates to CASSVGGGGSYNEQFF.

The chain joins TRBV19 to TRBJ1-6; D gene ambiguous. The CDR3 is 13 amino acids. Germline lookup yields CDR1 LNHDA and CDR2 SQIVND (reference sequence). V dropped 2 bases and J dropped 4 bases, with 3 bases sitting between them. CDR3 loop: CASSIQYNSPLHF. CDR3 in DNA: TGTGCCAGTAGTATACAATATAATTCACCCCTCCACTTT.

CDR3: CASSLDRTSPDTQYF. The CDR3 nucleotides are TGTGCCAGCAGCTTAGATCGAACTAGCCCAGATACGCAGTATTTT. The gene calls are TRBV11-2 and TRBJ2-3, with D perhaps TRBD2 (6 bases). Germline CDR1 and CDR2: SGHAT and FQNNGV. V lost 0 bases to trimming and J lost 4 bases, with 11 bases between them. The CDR3 sequence is 15 residues long.

This chain joins TRBV2 and TRBJ2-5, with D possibly being TRBD1 or TRBD2 (5 bases each). The J call could be wrong; TRBJ2-7 is a better fit for the DNA end. This CDR3 comprises 17 residues. Germline V gene data show CDR1 as SNHLY and CDR2 as FYNNEI. CDR3 sequence reads: CASRYPVRGNGGYEQYF. The CDR3 coding sequence is TGTGCCAGCAGATACCCGGTACGGGGCAATGGTGGCTACGAGCAGTACTTC.

The rearrangement uses TRBV27 and TRBJ1-4; 11 nucleotides line up with TRBD1. CDR3 length equals 14 residues. Germline CDR1 and CDR2: MNHEY and SMNVEV (reference sequence). J lost 5 bases, V lost 8 bases, and 4 bases had no gene match. The CDR3 protein is CASSWDRGNEKLFF. In DNA form, the CDR3 reads TGTGCCAGCTCTTGGGACAGGGGGAATGAAAAACTGTTTTTT.